One and the same sample provided the 4 T cell receptor beta chains below, sequenced in a study of response to subunit inactivated influenza vaccine. TCRdb reprocessed the RT-PCR reads via MiXCR and lists one record per CDR3 protein. Seen here are about 650,000 distinct CDR3 sequences, around 15% observed once, and the top ten hold roughly 7.2%. The source was PBMCs from blood, collected 14 to 15 days before vaccination. Receptor source: a man aged 45-60 years who received an inactivated influenza vaccine.

At least ten counts were recorded for this clonotype. This chain joins TRBV19 and TRBJ2-7, with a weak D call TRBD2 (5 bases). Germline lookup yields CDR1 LNHDA and CDR2 SQIVND (reference sequence). This CDR3 is built from 15 residues. V was shortened by 3 bases and J by 4 bases, with 16 bases between the two germline ends. The chain's CDR3 is CASSIHSSPGYEQYF. The CDR3 bases are TGTGCCAGTAGTATCCACAGTTCCCCGGGGTACGAGCAGTACTTC. Variable domain in full (rest from reference TRBV19 and TRBJ2-7): DGGITQSPKYLFRKEGQNVTLSCEQNLNHDAMYWYRQDPGQGLRLIYYSQIVNDFQKGDIAEGYSVSREKKESFPLTVTSAQKNPTAFYLCASSIHSSPGYEQYFGPGTRLTVT.

This clonotype appeared a few times. This chain links TRBV5-5 with TRBJ1-5, with 7 bases fitting TRBD1. CDR1 is SGHKS, CDR2 YYEKEE, per germline (reference sequence). The V segment lost 0 bases and the J segment 0 bases; nucleotides outside the gene matches: 3. This CDR3 region has 16 residues. The CDR3 DNA reads as TGTGCCAGCAGCTTGGCCGGGACAGATAGCAATCAGCCCCAGCATTTT. Amino acid sequence: CASSLAGTDSNQPQHF.

As DNA, the CDR3 is TGCAGTGCTAGAATTAAGGGGACAGGGAAGCGCGAGCAGTACTTC. It translates to CSARIKGTGKREQYF. V and J are TRBV20-1 and TRBJ2-7, with TRBD1 matching over 9 bases. The ends lost 2 bases at V and 6 bases at J; junction bases unmatched: 11. The CDR3 has 15 residues. CDR1 is DFQATT and CDR2 is SNEGSKA in the germline V gene (reference sequence).

This clonotype has only a few counts. The J gene is TRBJ2-3, the V gene TRBV24-1, with D uncertain. V gave up 1 base and J gave up 1 base, with 8 bases separating them. This CDR3 region has 15 residues. The V gene's germline CDR1 is KGHDR and CDR2 SFDVKD. The CDR3 DNA reads as TGTGCCACCAGTGATTTTCAACGGGGCACAGATACGCAGTATTTT. As protein: CATSDFQRGTDTQYF.